Listed below are T cell receptor beta chains from one sample, sequenced in a study of identical twins. One entry per CDR3 protein, called by TCRdb with MiXCR from the 5' RACE reads. The sample consists of 690,000 or so distinct CDR3 sequences, 8% to 9% of them appearing once. This same sample was also part of a study on yellow fever vaccine responses in identical twins.

Sequenced input: PBMCs. These receptors were collected from a young woman in good health. The CDR3 runs from the conserved cysteine through the conserved F or W. A clone size is listed for some rows: how often the clone was seen (once, few, many), or a class if it is expanded.

v_gene: TRBV6-1
abundance: NA
j_gene: TRBJ2-7
CDR3aa: CASQREWGYEQYF

v_gene: TRBV5-1
abundance: few
j_gene: TRBJ2-3
CDR3aa: CASSLTASTKTDTQYF

v_gene: TRBV2
abundance: many
j_gene: TRBJ1-5
CDR3aa: CASTLETGHQHF

v_gene: TRBV7-9
abundance: NA
j_gene: TRBJ1-2
CDR3aa: CASSSKQGKGPNYGYTF

v_gene: TRBV7-9
abundance: few
j_gene: TRBJ2-7
CDR3aa: CASSLEGGRDYEQYF

v_gene: TRBV7-9
abundance: NA
j_gene: TRBJ1-2
CDR3aa: CASSPPDSYGYTF

v_gene: TRBV20-1
abundance: few
j_gene: TRBJ2-3
CDR3aa: CSASSSGGAGDTQYF

v_gene: TRBV7-2
abundance: many
j_gene: TRBJ1-2
CDR3aa: CASSLGPQGYGYTF

v_gene: TRBV29-1
abundance: few
j_gene: TRBJ2-1
CDR3aa: CSGLFNEQFF

v_gene: TRBV12-2
abundance: NA
j_gene: TRBJ2-7
CDR3aa: CASRSYREGEAYEQYF

v_gene: TRBV6-2/TRBV6-3
abundance: many
j_gene: TRBJ2-3
CDR3aa: CASSTKAGPTTDTQYF

v_gene: TRBV7-3
abundance: few
j_gene: TRBJ2-1
CDR3aa: CASSPLAESSYNEQFF

v_gene: TRBV11-2
abundance: few
j_gene: TRBJ2-2
CDR3aa: CASSVSGTSGLPFSGELFF

v_gene: TRBV7-9
abundance: NA
j_gene: TRBJ1-1
CDR3aa: CASSLTSGGNTEAFF

v_gene: TRBV5-1
abundance: few
j_gene: TRBJ2-1
CDR3aa: CASSYNGLAGEGEQFF

v_gene: TRBV10-3
abundance: few
j_gene: TRBJ2-2
CDR3aa: CAISDSGAYTGELFF

v_gene: TRBV29-1
abundance: many
j_gene: TRBJ2-1
CDR3aa: CSVNSPSIEQFF

v_gene: TRBV7-9
abundance: few
j_gene: TRBJ2-3
CDR3aa: CASSLVVSGGGDTQYF

v_gene: TRBV24-1
abundance: many
j_gene: TRBJ1-1
CDR3aa: CATSDDRSTEAFF

v_gene: TRBV6-5
abundance: NA
j_gene: TRBJ2-7
CDR3aa: CASSYGRGLEQYF

v_gene: TRBV6-5
abundance: few
j_gene: TRBJ2-7
CDR3aa: CASSSVLADFSYEQYF

v_gene: TRBV12-3/TRBV12-4
abundance: NA
j_gene: TRBJ1-2
CDR3aa: CASRDRGNYYGYTF